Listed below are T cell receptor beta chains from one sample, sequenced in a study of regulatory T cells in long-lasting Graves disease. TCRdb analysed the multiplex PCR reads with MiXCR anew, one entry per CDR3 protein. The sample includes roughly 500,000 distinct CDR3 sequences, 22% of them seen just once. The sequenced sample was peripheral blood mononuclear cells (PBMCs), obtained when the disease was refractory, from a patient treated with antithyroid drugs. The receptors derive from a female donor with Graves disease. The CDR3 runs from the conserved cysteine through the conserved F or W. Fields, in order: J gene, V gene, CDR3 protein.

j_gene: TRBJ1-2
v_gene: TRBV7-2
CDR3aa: CASSLARGYGYTF

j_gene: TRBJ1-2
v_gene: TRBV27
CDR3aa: CASSRGGQGAPGYTF

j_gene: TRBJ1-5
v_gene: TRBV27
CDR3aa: CASSLFIPGQWLKRDQPQHF

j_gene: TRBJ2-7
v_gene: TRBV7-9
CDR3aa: CASSLGGRGDEQYF

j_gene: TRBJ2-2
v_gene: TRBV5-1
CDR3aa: CASSLEGTNTGELFF

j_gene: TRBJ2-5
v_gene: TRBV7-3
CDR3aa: CASSSMTGSFETQYF

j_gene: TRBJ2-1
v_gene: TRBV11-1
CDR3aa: CASSFGIYNEQFF

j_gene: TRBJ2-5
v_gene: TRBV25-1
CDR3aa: CASSEFGTRGRPQETQYF

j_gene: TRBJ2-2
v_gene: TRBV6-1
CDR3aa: CASKKVGQGFGRELFF

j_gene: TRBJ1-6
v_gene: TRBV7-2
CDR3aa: CASSLKSGQLSNSPLHF

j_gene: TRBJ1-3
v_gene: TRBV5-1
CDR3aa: CASSFTVTDSGNTIYF

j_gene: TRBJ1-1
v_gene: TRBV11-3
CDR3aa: CASSWAGNTEAFF

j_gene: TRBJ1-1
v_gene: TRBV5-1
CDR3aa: CASSLQRQGSGTEAFF

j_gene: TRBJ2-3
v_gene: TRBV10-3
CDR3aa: CAIRDGGRGTDTQYF

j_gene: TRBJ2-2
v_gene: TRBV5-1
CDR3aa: CASMLGGELFF

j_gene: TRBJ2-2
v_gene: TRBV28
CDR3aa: CASSFYRGNTGELFF

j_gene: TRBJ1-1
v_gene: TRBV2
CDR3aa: CASSGTGMNTEAFF

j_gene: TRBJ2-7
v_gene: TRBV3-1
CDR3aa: CASSRRLAGGYEQYF

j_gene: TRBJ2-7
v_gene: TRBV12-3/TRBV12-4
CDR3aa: CASSRLNRDRANF

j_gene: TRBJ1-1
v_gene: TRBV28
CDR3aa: CASSRNSPGQEAFF

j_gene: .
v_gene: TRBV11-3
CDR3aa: CASSSTSGEDNEQFF

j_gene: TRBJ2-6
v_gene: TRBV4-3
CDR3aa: CASSQGGAGANVLTF

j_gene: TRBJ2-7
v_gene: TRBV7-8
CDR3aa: CASSLAYRSYEQYF

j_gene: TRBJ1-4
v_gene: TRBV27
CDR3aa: CASSFGDENEKLFF

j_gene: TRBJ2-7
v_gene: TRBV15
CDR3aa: CATSTGTGSYEQYF

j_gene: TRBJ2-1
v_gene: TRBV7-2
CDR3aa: CASSSTGGAKAGNEQFF

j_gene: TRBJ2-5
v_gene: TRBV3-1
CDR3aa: CASRQTRPGPRSEYF

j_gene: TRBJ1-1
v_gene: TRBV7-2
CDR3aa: CASSLEQGVEAFF

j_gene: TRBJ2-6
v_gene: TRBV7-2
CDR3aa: CASSSGMRGANVLTF

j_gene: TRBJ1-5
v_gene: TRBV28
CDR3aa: CASSSSGGDSGYGQPQHF

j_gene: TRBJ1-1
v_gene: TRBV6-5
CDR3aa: CASGSRQGPRTEAFF

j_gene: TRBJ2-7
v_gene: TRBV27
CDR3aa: CASSREGAYEQYF

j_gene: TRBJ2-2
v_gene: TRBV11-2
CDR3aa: CASSPLAGVTGELFF

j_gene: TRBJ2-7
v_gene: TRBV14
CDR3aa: CASSQAPGEQYF

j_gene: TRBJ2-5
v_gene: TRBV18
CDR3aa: CASSPLGDGETQYF

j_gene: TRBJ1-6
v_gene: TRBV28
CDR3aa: CASSFGVFGSPLHF

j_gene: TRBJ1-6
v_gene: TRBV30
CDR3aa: CAWRDRDHNSPLHF

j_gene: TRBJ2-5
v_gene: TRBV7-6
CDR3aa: CASSLDLVQETQYF

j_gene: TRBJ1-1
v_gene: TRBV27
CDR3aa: CASSLLAYGQGANTEAFF

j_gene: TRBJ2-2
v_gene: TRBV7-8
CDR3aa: CASSWGSGRTGELFF

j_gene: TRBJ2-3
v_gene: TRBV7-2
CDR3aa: CASSLGTAGGLTDTQYF

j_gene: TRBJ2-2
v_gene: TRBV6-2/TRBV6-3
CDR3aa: CASSETGSPGELFF